This is a list of T cell receptor beta chains from one sample in a study of beta chain features in type 1 diabetes. Produced via immunoSEQ multiplex PCR; TCRdb's table is partial and in-frame only. The sample lists about 140,000 clones, approximately 9.8% seen once, with around 0.65% in the top ten. The sample comprised central memory CD4+ T cells from blood. The receptors here all came from a woman in her thirties or forties in good health. Each CDR3 is given with its conserved first and last residue.

>TRBV4-3|TRBJ1-2
CASSQDQGSYGYTF
>TRBV11-3|TRBJ2-5
CASSSGGDETQYF
>TRBV29-1|TRBJ2-7
CSVEGTGTYEQYF
>TRBV6-4|TRBJ2-3
CASSDSSGGADTQYF
>TRBV4-3|TRBJ2-3
CASSQDLGLAGVSQYF
>TRBV5-1|TRBJ2-1
CASSLSAGRYEQFF
>TRBV2|TRBJ2-7
CASSEPYDIANDQTYEQYF
>TRBV6-5|TRBJ1-6
CASSSGTATSGSPLHF
>TRBV5-4|TRBJ2-1
CASSFNEEEFF
>TRBV10-2|TRBJ2-5
CASSAGVETQYF
>TRBV9|TRBJ2-3
CASSVVAAYTDTQYF
>TRBV10-3|TRBJ2-1
CAISERGISYNEQFF
>TRBV2|TRBJ2-5
CASSEEGGGGQETQYF
>TRBV7-2|TRBJ1-1
CASRPRVATEAFF
>TRBV14|TRBJ2-1
CASSRGGPSYNEQFF
>TRBV29-1|TRBJ2-1
CSVEEGRNEQFF
>TRBV2|TRBJ2-5
CASSRSWVNQETQYF
>TRBV29-1|TRBJ1-5
CSVEVSTGQPQHF
>TRBV5-4|TRBJ2-5
CASSAGLAEGETQYF
>TRBV7-2|TRBJ1-4
CASSLGSNPLTNEKLFF
>TRBV6-1|TRBJ1-5
CASNSPGLENQPQHF
>TRBV25-1|TRBJ2-3
CASSFLAGGDTQYF
>TRBV7-2|TRBJ2-1
CASSLDFRGTLFF
>TRBV2|TRBJ1-1
CASSLDRGTEAFF
>TRBV10-2|TRBJ2-5
CASSEYRTSGSAETQYF
>TRBV5-5|TRBJ2-1
CASSQADRGGEQFF
>TRBV5-1|TRBJ1-2
CASSRTDRGDYGYTF
>TRBV6-1|TRBJ1-2
CASRRGGTAYGYTF
>TRBV6-5|TRBJ2-4
CASSFPGQKNIQYF
>TRBV19|TRBJ2-4
CASSTGGGTKNIQYF
>TRBV7-2|TRBJ1-2
CASSPQGGDGYTF
>TRBV2|TRBJ2-6
CASRYSGGRGANVLTF
>TRBV5-1|TRBJ2-5
CASSSGRSGTQYF
>TRBV4-1|TRBJ2-7
CASSPEYRTSGGARNEQYF
>TRBV20-1|TRBJ2-5
CSAQRRETQYF
>TRBV9|TRBJ2-2
CASSVDPAGGFAGELFF
>TRBV19|TRBJ1-5
CASSMGGGAQPQHF
>TRBV7-2|TRBJ2-7
CASSFRGGKDEQYF
>TRBV27|TRBJ1-5
CASSFSRTGSQHF
>TRBV29-1|TRBJ1-1
CSVSQGQLSEGEAFF
>TRBV5-6|TRBJ1-6
CASSFGTANSPLHF
>TRBV5-4|TRBJ2-1
CASMEVGPYNEQFF
>TRBV6-5|TRBJ2-4
CASSYRGQSQNIQYF
>TRBV25-1|TRBJ1-6
CASSTAGTGVGTPLHF
>TRBV7-2|TRBJ2-7
CASRPAGTVYEQYF
>TRBV5-4|TRBJ1-2
CASSLAAGKGYTF